Listed below are T cell receptor beta chains from one sample, sequenced in a study of CD8+ T cells in alopecia areata. The table came from immunoSEQ multiplex PCR; TCRdb's copy has only in-frame clones and leaves some out. The repertoire consists of about 180,000 clones, with about 67% occurring once and the leading ten covering more than 9.5%. Specimen: CD8+ T cells sorted from blood, collected at week 0. The receptor source for this set is a human donor with alopecia areata. Each CDR3 is given with its conserved first and last residue. The order of the fields is clone size, V gene, D gene, J gene, CDR3 protein, CDR3 DNA. The D gene is left open where the match is weak. Expanded clones are given a class, and other clones once, few, many or no size at all.

once,TRBV7-9,.,TRBJ2-3,CATQVGSTDTQYF,TGTGCCACCCAAGTAGGCAGCACAGATACGCAGTATTTT
.,TRBV2,.,TRBJ1-5,CASRARGQPQHF,TGTGCCAGCAGAGCCAGGGGTCAGCCCCAGCATTTT
.,TRBV13,.,TRBJ2-6,CASSPLTNVLTF,TGTGCCAGCAGCCCCCTAACCAACGTCCTGACTTTC
.,TRBV7-6,.,TRBJ2-2,CASSLAGDGELFF,TGTGCCAGCAGCTTAGCAGGGGACGGGGAGCTGTTTTTT
.,TRBV30,.,TRBJ2-7,CAWSSPSLEQYF,TGTGCCTGGAGCTCACCATCCCTCGAGCAGTACTTC
few,TRBV14,.,TRBJ1-2,CASSTKPRNIMDGYTF,TGTGCCAGCAGCACTAAACCACGCAATATAATGGATGGCTACACCTTC
.,TRBV30,TRBD1,TRBJ1-5,CAWSAGTGGQPQHF,TGTGCCTGGAGTGCCGGGACAGGAGGACAGCCCCAGCATTTT
.,TRBV4-1,TRBD2,TRBJ2-1,CASSYDSLGSGGPYNEQFF,TGCGCCAGCAGCTACGATAGTTTGGGCAGCGGGGGACCTTACAATGAGCAGTTCTTC
.,TRBV5-1,TRBD1,TRBJ2-7,CASSLRGQGAYEQYF,TGCGCCAGCAGCTTGCGGGGACAGGGTGCCTACGAGCAGTACTTC
.,TRBV29-1,TRBD1,TRBJ2-1,CSGGTGDSYNEQFF,TGCAGCGGGGGGACAGGGGATTCCTACAATGAGCAGTTCTTC
.,TRBV2,TRBD2,TRBJ2-1,CASSGRGDLWNEQFF,TGTGCCAGCAGTGGCCGGGGGGACCTGTGGAATGAGCAGTTCTTC
.,TRBV30,TRBD1,TRBJ2-7,CAWRTGAAYYEQYF,TGTGCCTGGAGGACAGGGGCCGCCTACTACGAGCAGTACTTC
.,TRBV6-5,.,TRBJ1-1,CASSYARHTEAFF,TGTGCCAGCAGTTACGCCCGCCACACTGAAGCTTTCTTT
.,TRBV7-9,.,TRBJ1-1,CASSLGGAGKFTEAFF,TGTGCCAGCAGCTTAGGCGGTGCCGGGAAATTCACTGAAGCTTTCTTT
.,TRBV29-1,.,TRBJ1-2,CSVEERNGYTF,TGCAGCGTTGAAGAACGAAATGGCTACACCTTC
.,TRBV29-1,TRBD1,TRBJ1-2,CSVGQGSDYGYTF,TGCAGCGTCGGACAGGGATCTGACTATGGCTACACCTTC
.,TRBV9,TRBD1,TRBJ1-2,CASNTRGLGQGYGYTF,TGTGCCAGCAACACCAGAGGTCTGGGACAGGGGTATGGCTACACCTTC
.,TRBV2,.,TRBJ1-5,CASSDWGNSNQPQHF,TGTGCCAGCAGTGACTGGGGTAATAGCAATCAGCCCCAGCATTTT
.,TRBV29-1,TRBD2,TRBJ2-2,CSVEGTSGGNTGELFF,TGCAGCGTTGAAGGCACTAGCGGGGGGAACACCGGGGAGCTGTTTTTT
.,TRBV27,TRBD1,TRBJ2-5,CASSFGSGGLETQYF,TGTGCCAGCAGTTTCGGGTCAGGGGGCTTAGAGACCCAGTACTTC
.,TRBV7-9,.,TRBJ1-3,CASSHEATGNTIYF,TGTGCCAGCAGCCACGAAGCAACTGGAAACACCATATATTTT
.,TRBV5-4,.,TRBJ2-7,CASSTDYEQYF,TGTGCCAGCAGCACCGACTACGAGCAGTACTTC
.,TRBV7-2,.,TRBJ1-1,CASSPRGGGTEAFF,TGTGCCAGCAGCCCCCGGGGTGGGGGGACTGAAGCTTTCTTT
.,TRBV14,.,TRBJ2-4,CASSEEGFIQYF,TGTGCCAGCAGCGAGGAGGGCTTCATTCAGTACTTC
.,TRBV2,.,TRBJ2-1,CASRVRVNEQFF,TGTGCCAGCAGGGTCCGAGTAAACGAGCAGTTCTTC
few,TRBV5-6,.,TRBJ2-7,CASSSGTPGEQYF,TGTGCCAGCAGCTCCGGGACCCCCGGGGAGCAGTACTTC
once,TRBV9,TRBD2,TRBJ2-3,CASSVSGGDTDTQYF,TGTGCCAGCAGCGTTTCTGGGGGGGACACAGATACGCAGTATTTT
few,TRBV9,.,TRBJ1-5,CASSVGQHNQPQHF,TGTGCCAGCAGCGTAGGGCAGCACAATCAGCCCCAGCATTTT
.,TRBV2,.,TRBJ2-3,CASSEPETDTQYF,TGTGCCAGCAGTGAGCCAGAAACAGATACGCAGTATTTT
.,TRBV30,.,TRBJ2-2,CARSMGTGELFF,TGTGCCCGGAGTATGGGGACCGGGGAGCTGTTTTTT
.,TRBV19,TRBD1,TRBJ1-2,CASSAWLGTANYGYTF,TGTGCCAGTAGTGCCTGGTTGGGGACAGCTAACTATGGCTACACCTTC
.,TRBV29-1,.,TRBJ1-2,CSIREGYYGYTF,TGCAGCATTAGGGAAGGGTACTATGGCTACACCTTC
.,TRBV5-1,TRBD1,TRBJ2-1,CASSGGTGSNEQFF,TGCGCCAGCAGCGGGGGGACAGGGAGCAATGAGCAGTTCTTC
.,TRBV7-2,TRBD2,TRBJ2-7,CASSSTSGGHEQYF,TGTGCCAGCAGCTCCACTAGCGGCGGGCACGAGCAGTACTTC
.,TRBV29-1,.,TRBJ2-7,CSVREGGALDEQYF,TGCAGCGTCCGAGAAGGGGGGGCGCTTGACGAGCAGTACTTC
.,TRBV10-3,.,TRBJ2-5,CAISESKAGPLGETQYF,TGTGCCATCAGTGAGTCGAAGGCCGGGCCGCTAGGCGAGACCCAGTACTTC
.,TRBV4-1,.,TRBJ1-5,CASSQDRRIYEPQHF,TGCGCCAGCAGCCAAGATCGTAGGATTTACGAGCCCCAGCATTTT
.,TRBV29-1,.,TRBJ2-1,CSVGDSYNEQFF,TGCAGCGTTGGAGACAGTTACAATGAGCAGTTCTTC
.,TRBV11-3,.,TRBJ2-1,CASSVPGESSYNEQFF,TGTGCCAGCAGCGTCCCAGGGGAGAGCTCCTACAATGAGCAGTTCTTC
.,TRBV13,.,TRBJ1-5,CASSSGSNQPQHF,TGTGCCAGCAGTTCAGGAAGCAATCAGCCCCAGCATTTT
.,TRBV6-5,TRBD1,TRBJ1-5,CASSYGTAQPQHF,TGTGCCAGCAGTTACGGGACAGCTCAGCCCCAGCATTTT
once,TRBV5-6,.,TRBJ2-7,CASSLVGSSYEQYF,TGTGCCAGCAGCTTGGTAGGGAGCTCCTACGAGCAGTACTTC
.,TRBV2,.,TRBJ2-2,CASSELIGELFF,TGTGCCAGCAGTGAGTTGATTGGGGAGCTGTTTTTT
.,TRBV5-1,.,TRBJ1-5,CASSVGAGNQPQHF,TGCGCCAGCAGCGTCGGGGCTGGCAATCAGCCCCAGCATTTT
.,TRBV29-1,.,TRBJ2-1,CSVEGRAGSYNEQFF,TGCAGCGTTGAAGGCCGGGCAGGCTCCTACAATGAGCAGTTCTTC
few,TRBV7-2,.,TRBJ2-5,CASSPFGETQYF,TGTGCCAGCAGCCCCTTTGGGGAGACCCAGTACTTC
.,TRBV5-6,.,TRBJ2-2,CASSPTQRTDSTGELFF,TGTGCCAGCAGCCCCACGCAACGGACAGACTCGACCGGGGAGCTGTTTTTT
.,TRBV7-8,TRBD1,TRBJ1-2,CASKQGALDYGYTF,TGTGCCAGCAAACAGGGGGCCCTGGACTATGGCTACACCTTC
.,TRBV7-2,.,TRBJ2-5,CASSEDSGETQYF,TGTGCCAGCAGCGAGGACTCTGGGGAGACCCAGTACTTC
.,TRBV7-2,.,TRBJ2-2,CALLDGAGELFF,TGTGCCCTTCTAGACGGGGCCGGGGAGCTGTTTTTT
few,TRBV12-5,.,TRBJ2-1,CASGLINEQFF,TGTGCTAGTGGTTTGATCAATGAGCAGTTCTTC
few,TRBV5-6,.,TRBJ2-7,CASSPGDYEQYF,TGTGCCAGCAGCCCCGGAGACTACGAGCAGTACTTC
.,TRBV13,.,TRBJ2-1,CASSSYNEQFF,TGTGCCAGCAGCTCCTACAATGAGCAGTTCTTC
medium-sized,TRBV7-8,.,TRBJ2-7,CASSSLAARGQQGPTYEQYF,TGTGCCAGCAGCTCGCTAGCCGCCCGAGGACAGCAGGGGCCTACCTACGAGCAGTACTTC
.,TRBV5-6,TRBD1,TRBJ1-6,CASSLGQGNNSPLHF,TGTGCCAGCAGCTTGGGACAGGGGAATAATTCACCCCTCCACTTT
.,TRBV27,.,TRBJ1-5,CASSLSGPHQPQHF,TGTGCCAGCAGTTTATCGGGGCCTCATCAGCCCCAGCATTTT
.,TRBV27,.,TRBJ1-2,CASRQFPTGYGYTF,TGTGCCAGCAGGCAATTCCCGACAGGTTATGGCTACACCTTC
.,TRBV7-9,.,TRBJ1-1,CASSFPPNTEAFF,TGTGCCAGCAGCTTTCCCCCGAACACTGAAGCTTTCTTT
.,TRBV2,TRBD1,TRBJ2-1,CASRDGQGTYNEQFF,TGTGCCAGCAGGGACGGACAGGGAACCTACAATGAGCAGTTCTTC
.,TRBV9,.,TRBJ1-6,CASSVGQSSYNSPLHF,TGTGCCAGCAGCGTTGGGCAGAGCTCCTATAATTCACCCCTCCACTTT